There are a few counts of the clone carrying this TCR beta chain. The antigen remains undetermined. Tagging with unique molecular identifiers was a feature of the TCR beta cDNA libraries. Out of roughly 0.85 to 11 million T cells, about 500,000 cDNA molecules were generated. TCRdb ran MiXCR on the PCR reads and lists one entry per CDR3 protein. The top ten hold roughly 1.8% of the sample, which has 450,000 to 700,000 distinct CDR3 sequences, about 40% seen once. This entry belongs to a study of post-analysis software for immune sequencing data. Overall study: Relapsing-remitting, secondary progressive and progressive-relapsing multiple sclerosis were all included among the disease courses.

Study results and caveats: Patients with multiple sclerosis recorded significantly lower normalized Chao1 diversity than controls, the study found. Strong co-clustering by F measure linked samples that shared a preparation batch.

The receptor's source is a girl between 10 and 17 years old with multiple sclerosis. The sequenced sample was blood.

The CDR3 nucleotides are TGTGCCAGCAGTTCCGGTGAATACGAGCAGTACTTC. Residues: CASSSGEYEQYF. The chain combines TRBV12-3 or TRBV12-4 with TRBJ2-7; D is uncertain. This CDR3 has 12 amino acids. V was trimmed by 4 bases and J by 4 bases, leaving 8 bases between them.